One and the same sample provided the 29 T cell receptor beta chains below, sequenced in a study of shared clonotypes between healthy human individuals. Method: immunoSEQ multiplex PCR; TCRdb's copy keeps in-frame clones and lacks some. The sample includes 2 million to 3 million clones, over 85% of them seen just once. The sequenced sample was naive CD4+ T cells from PBMCs. The subset is: CD45RA+ positively selected. The receptors come from a man younger than 30 in good health. Some clones in this sample may be carry-over from other donors' samples.

The chain is built from TRBV5-6 and TRBJ1-2; no clear D gene. The germline V and J ends were trimmed by 1 base and 2 bases, with 12 bases remaining between them. Germline CDR1 SGHDT, CDR2 YYEEEE. The CDR3 loop spans 15 amino acids. CDR3 loop: CASSLSLRSNYGYTF. CDR3 bases: TGTGCCAGCAGCTTGAGTCTCAGGTCGAACTATGGCTACACCTTC. Using reference TRBV5-6 and TRBJ1-2 for the parts outside the CDR3, the full variable domain is DAGVTQSPTHLIKTRGQQVTLRCSPKSGHDTVSWYQQALGQGPQFIFQYYEEEERQRGNFPDRFSGHQFPNYSSELNVNALLLGDSALYLCASSLSLRSNYGYTFGSGTRLTVV.

This chain connects TRBV19 to TRBJ2-3, with 12 bases that match TRBD1. J was trimmed by 7 bases and V by 5 bases; bases with no gene match: 13. The germline CDR1 and CDR2 sequences are LNHDA and SQIVND (reference sequence). The CDR3 is made up of 17 amino acids. CDR3 DNA: TGTGCCAGTAGTTTACGGGACCGGGACAGGGGGCTTTATACGCAGTATTTT. This encodes CASSLRDRDRGLYTQYF.

V gene TRBV4-3 combines with J gene TRBJ2-5; 8 positions agree with TRBD1. This CDR3 comprises 15 residues. Losses at the gene ends were 3 bases for V and 3 bases for J; bases not matched to a gene: 6. Germline lookup yields CDR1 LGHNA and CDR2 YSLEER. As DNA, the CDR3 is TGCGCCAGCAGCCAGGATTGGACAGGGAAAGAGACCCAGTACTTC. It yields the protein CASSQDWTGKETQYF.

The chain joins TRBV6-1 to TRBJ2-7; a weak D match, TRBD1 (6 bases). The CDR3 runs to 12 residues. From germline, CDR1 is MNHNS and CDR2 SASEGT. The V end lost 10 bases, the J end lost 6 bases, and 16 bases lay between the germline ends. The CDR3 bases are TGTGCCACCAGACGCCAGGGGAGCGAGCAGTACTTC. Amino acids: CATRRQGSEQYF.

The rearrangement links TRBV5-6 to TRBJ2-2; D is possibly TRBD1 (6 bases). The CDR3 consists of 13 residues. Per germline, CDR1 SGHDT and CDR2 YYEEEE. V was pared by 1 base and J by 6 bases, with 7 bases between. CDR3 sequence (DNA): TGTGCCAGCAGCTTGAACAGGGCCGGGGAGCTGTTTTTT. This encodes CASSLNRAGELFF.

In this sample, this clone turned up once. The chain uses TRBV6-5 and TRBJ2-5; TRBD1 agrees at 8 bases. After removal of 5 bases from V and 5 bases from J, the junction contained 10 bases not matched to a gene. Germline CDR1 reads MNHEY; CDR2 reads SVGAGI. CDR3 length: 15 amino acids. In nucleotides, the CDR3 is TGTGCCAGCAGTCGATTCAGGGGGCGCACGGAGACCCAGTACTTC. Its protein is CASSRFRGRTETQYF.

V usage is TRBV30 and J usage is TRBJ2-1; D gene ambiguous. Germline loops: CDR1 GTSNPN, CDR2 SVGIG (reference sequence). Trimming stripped 3 bases from V and 3 bases from J, with 12 bases between. The CDR3 contains 14 residues. For the CDR3, the DNA is TGTGCCTGGAGCCGCCTCTCTGGCTACAATGAGCAGTTCTTC. Its translation is CAWSRLSGYNEQFF.

The chain joins TRBV10-3 to TRBJ2-7; D gene ambiguous. The CDR3 has 12 amino acids. With 7 bases removed from V and 7 bases from J, the gap between germline ends came to 14 bases. The germline V gene encodes CDR1 ENHRY and CDR2 SYGVKD. CDR3 DNA sequence: TGTGCCATCACCGGTGGGGTCGGGGAGCAGTACTTC. Its protein product is CAITGGVGEQYF.

The gene calls are TRBV7-9 and TRBJ2-7; D may be TRBD1 or TRBD2 (5 bases each). The length of the CDR3 is 12 residues. Germline assignment: CDR1 SEHNR and CDR2 FQNEAQ (reference sequence). V was clipped by 5 bases and J by 6 bases, with 11 bases between them. The CDR3: CASSRDGVEQYF. CDR3 nucleotides: TGTGCCAGCAGCCGGGACGGGGTCGAGCAGTACTTC.

The rearrangement joins TRBV10-3 to TRBJ2-7; D gene unclear. CDR1 ENHRY and CDR2 SYGVKD come from the germline V gene. The CDR3 totals 12 residues. V dropped 5 bases and J dropped 4 bases, with 9 bases sitting between them. CDR3 residues: CAISYTQYEQYF. As DNA, the CDR3 is TGTGCCATCAGTTACACACAGTACGAGCAGTACTTC.

The rearrangement joins TRBV7-9 to TRBJ2-5, with TRBD1 matching 9 bases. The CDR3 is made up of 17 amino acids. Germline V gene data show CDR1 as SEHNR and CDR2 as FQNEAQ (reference sequence). Losses at the gene ends were 5 bases for V and 5 bases for J; bases not matched to a gene: 15. The CDR3 loop is CASSLPRSTGGLETQYF. The CDR3 nucleotides are TGTGCCAGCAGCCTCCCCCGGTCGACAGGGGGATTGGAGACCCAGTACTTC.

This rearrangement joins TRBV19 to TRBJ2-6; TRBD1 is a possible D gene (6 bases). This CDR3 is 17 amino acids long. CDR1 and CDR2 from the germline V gene are LNHDA and SQIVND (reference sequence). Trimming pared 5 bases from V and 0 bases from J, leaving 14 bases between. The CDR3 nucleotides read TGTGCCAGTAGTCCATCGACAGGTTCCTCTGGGGCCAACGTCCTGACTTTC. Residues: CASSPSTGSSGANVLTF. Full variable domain (outside the CDR3, taken from reference TRBV19 and TRBJ2-6): DGGITQSPKYLFRKEGQNVTLSCEQNLNHDAMYWYRQDPGQGLRLIYYSQIVNDFQKGDIAEGYSVSREKKESFPLTVTSAQKNPTAFYLCASSPSTGSSGANVLTFGAGSRLTVL.

This sequence joins TRBV11-2 and TRBJ2-5; D not certain. The CDR3 runs to 14 residues. Germline assignment: CDR1 SGHAT and CDR2 FQNNGV. Trimming took 0 bases from V and 4 from J, leaving 9 bases between them. CDR3 amino acids: CASSLDFHLETQYF. DNA for the CDR3: TGTGCCAGCAGCTTAGATTTCCATTTAGAGACCCAGTACTTC.

The gene calls are TRBV4-2 and TRBJ2-5, with unresolved D. Germline V gene lookup returns CDR1 LGHNA and CDR2 YNFKEQ. Trimming shortened V by 1 base and J by 3 bases, and 12 bases separated the two germline ends. This CDR3 is 15 amino acids long. Written as DNA, the CDR3 is TGTGCCAGCAGCCAAGGACCCCAGTGGGAAGAGACCCAGTACTTC. Its translation is CASSQGPQWEETQYF.

The V gene is TRBV6-6, the J gene TRBJ1-3; 8 bases map to TRBD1. The germline V gene has CDR1 MNHNY and CDR2 SVGAGI (reference sequence). V lost 5 bases and J lost 9; bases outside the gene matches: 6. The CDR3 has 13 residues. CDR3: CASSLGQGGTIYF. CDR3 bases: TGTGCCAGCAGTCTAGGACAGGGTGGCACCATATATTTT.

The chain combines TRBV28 with TRBJ1-6; D is unresolved. The CDR3 sequence is 15 residues long. CDR1 is MDHEN, CDR2 SYDVKM, per germline. The V gene lost 4 bases and the J gene lost 0 bases, with 7 bases spanning the gap. CDR3 nucleotides: TGTGCCAGCAGTTCATCAAGCTCCTATAATTCACCCCTCCACTTT. This translates into CASSSSSSYNSPLHF.

The J gene is TRBJ2-7, the V gene TRBV5-1; the D gene is possibly TRBD2 (6 bases). The CDR3 loop spans 14 amino acids. Between the trimmed V and J ends, which lost 2 bases and 6 bases, there was a span of 15 bases. Germline V gene lookup returns CDR1 SGHRS and CDR2 YFSETQ. In DNA, the CDR3 is TGCGCCAGCAGCTTTAGACAGAGGGACTGCGAGCAGTACTTC. Its translation: CASSFRQRDCEQYF.

The V call is TRBV5-1, the J call TRBJ2-5, with a possible D match to TRBD1 (6 bases). Trimming shortened V by 4 bases and J by 2 bases, and 15 bases separated the two germline ends. There are 15 residues in the CDR3. Germline V gene lookup returns CDR1 SGHRS and CDR2 YFSETQ. The chain's CDR3 is CASSLGTKPQETQYF. The CDR3 nucleotides read TGCGCCAGCAGCCTCGGGACAAAACCTCAAGAGACCCAGTACTTC.

V gene TRBV19 combines with J gene TRBJ2-7; 11 nucleotides agree with TRBD1. With V trimmed by 4 bases and J by 5 bases, 7 bases remained unmatched. The CDR3 covers 15 residues. From germline, CDR1 is LNHDA and CDR2 SQIVND (reference sequence). CDR3: CASSSPRDRGDEQYF. The CDR3 bases are TGTGCCAGTAGTAGCCCCCGGGACAGGGGGGACGAGCAGTACTTC.

The chain employs TRBV6-1 and TRBJ2-2, with 8 bases lining up with TRBD2. This CDR3 has 18 amino acids. V lost 0 bases and J lost 2; bases outside the gene matches: 8. Germline values: CDR1 MNHNS, CDR2 SASEGT. CDR3 loop: CASSEALLGRVNTGELFF. CDR3 sequence (DNA): TGTGCCAGCAGTGAAGCGCTTCTCGGGAGGGTTAACACCGGGGAGCTGTTTTTT.

This sequence joins TRBV9 and TRBJ2-4; D unresolved. This CDR3 is built from 15 residues. Trimming stripped 5 bases from V and 1 base from J, with 13 bases between. CDR1 and CDR2 from the germline V gene are SGDLS and YYNGEE. Written as DNA, the CDR3 is TGTGCCAGCAGGACGGGTTACCCGGCCAAAAACATTCAGTACTTC. Its translation: CASRTGYPAKNIQYF.

The chain employs TRBV5-4 and TRBJ1-6; D gene uncertain. The germline V gene encodes CDR1 SGHNT and CDR2 YYREEE (reference sequence). The CDR3 has 15 amino acids. Trimming shortened V by 2 bases and J by 0 bases, and 6 bases separated the two germline ends. The DNA for the CDR3 is TGTGCCAGCAGCTTTGGAAGCTCCTATAATTCACCCCTCCACTTT. Amino acid sequence: CASSFGSSYNSPLHF.

This sequence joins TRBV18 and TRBJ1-2; the D gene is possibly TRBD1 (5 bases). V gave up 0 bases and J gave up 0 bases, with 11 bases separating them. The CDR3 sequence is 16 residues long. Germline V lookup: CDR1 KGHSH, CDR2 LQKENI. In DNA form, the CDR3 reads TGTGCCAGCTCACCACCGTCAGCAGGGCCTAACTATGGCTACACCTTC. This codes for CASSPPSAGPNYGYTF. The whole variable domain, filled in from reference TRBV18 and TRBJ1-2, reads NAGVMQNPRHLVRRRGQEARLRCSPMKGHSHVYWYRQLPEEGLKFMVYLQKENIIDESGMPKERFSAEFPKEGPSILRIQQVVRGDSAAYFCASSPPSAGPNYGYTFGSGTRLTVV.

J is TRBJ2-5 and V is TRBV5-4; a possible D gene is TRBD1 (5 bases). The CDR3 is made up of 13 amino acids. Germline V CDR1 and CDR2: SGHNT, YYREEE (reference sequence). V was pared by 5 bases and J by 5 bases, with 13 bases between. CDR3 region: CASSQQGLETQYF. For the CDR3, the DNA is TGTGCCAGCAGTCAGCAGGGATTGGAGACCCAGTACTTC.

The genes are TRBV18 and TRBJ2-7, with TRBD1 identical over 10 bases. The trim removed 4 bases at V and 1 base at J, leaving 4 bases unmatched. The V gene's germline CDR1 is KGHSH and CDR2 LQKENI. This CDR3 is 15 amino acids long. The CDR3 loop reads CASSLGQGMSYEQYF. The CDR3 DNA reads TGTGCCAGCTCACTGGGACAGGGGATGTCCTACGAGCAGTACTTC.

The rearrangement links TRBV5-5 to TRBJ2-7, with 9 bases lining up with TRBD1. This CDR3 is built from 16 residues. J lost 4 bases, V lost 5 bases, and 13 bases had no gene match. Germline V CDR1 and CDR2: SGHKS, YYEKEE (reference sequence). The CDR3 loop is CASSIIPGQGAYEQYF. The CDR3 bases are TGTGCCAGCAGTATCATCCCGGGACAGGGCGCGTACGAGCAGTACTTC. Using reference TRBV5-5 and TRBJ2-7 for the parts outside the CDR3, the full variable domain is DAGVTQSPTHLIKTRGQQVTLRCSPISGHKSVSWYQQVLGQGPQFIFQYYEKEERGRGNFPDRFSARQFPNYSSELNVNALLLGDSALYLCASSIIPGQGAYEQYFGPGTRLTVT.

This chain joins TRBV10-1 and TRBJ2-1; 9 bases match TRBD2. The CDR3 loop spans 15 amino acids. Germline lookup yields CDR1 WNHNN and CDR2 SYGVQD (reference sequence). V was pared by 4 bases and J by 3 bases, with 4 bases of the junction left unmatched. CDR3 loop: CASSVGGRDYNEQFF. The CDR3 region has the DNA TGCGCCAGCAGTGTTGGCGGGAGGGACTACAATGAGCAGTTCTTC.

The rearrangement joins TRBV6-1 to TRBJ1-5; D is undetermined. Germline assignment: CDR1 MNHNS and CDR2 SASEGT. CDR3 size: 12 residues. V lost 3 bases and J 10 bases, leaving 10 bases between the germline ends. The chain's CDR3 is CASSDDSSPQHF. CDR3 sequence (DNA): TGTGCCAGCAGTGATGACTCCTCACCCCAGCATTTT.

The chain couples TRBV28 to TRBJ2-1, with 13 positions matching TRBD2. V lost 9 bases, J lost 5 bases, and 13 bases stayed unmatched. Germline CDR1 MDHEN, CDR2 SYDVKM. The length of the CDR3 is 17 residues. The chain's CDR3 is CASSSPGLAGVHNEQFF. CDR3 nucleotide sequence: TGTGCCAGTAGCTCCCCCGGACTAGCGGGAGTTCACAATGAGCAGTTCTTC.